This is a list of T cell receptor beta chains from one sample in a study of pediatric ulcerative colitis. The table came from immunoSEQ multiplex PCR; TCRdb's copy has only in-frame clones and leaves some out. The sample carries around 13,000 clones, around 77% recorded once. The sample comprised gut tissue. These receptors came from a boy younger than 18 who was a control in a study of pediatric ulcerative colitis. The CDR3 runs from the conserved cysteine through the conserved F or W. D genes are given only for firm matches. Rows give clone size only sometimes, using once, few, many, or a class for an expanded clone.

NA NA TRBJ1-1 TRBV29-1 CSVGGDEGTEAFF TGCAGCGTTGGCGGGGACGAGGGGACTGAAGCTTTCTTT
TRBD1 NA TRBJ1-1 TRBV5-6 CASSQDRAGTEAFF TGTGCCAGCAGCCAGGACAGGGCGGGTACTGAAGCTTTCTTT
NA once TRBJ2-7 TRBV12-5 CASGDGSAYEQYF TGTGCTAGTGGAGACGGAAGCGCCTACGAGCAGTACTTC
NA NA TRBJ2-3 TRBV4-2 CASSLSDRDFGTDTQYF TGTGCCAGCAGCCTCTCAGACAGGGACTTTGGCACAGATACGCAGTATTTT
NA NA TRBJ1-1 TRBV12-5 CASGYLVSTGMNTEAFF TGTGCTAGTGGTTATCTAGTATCGACAGGAATGAACACTGAAGCTTTCTTT
NA NA TRBJ2-3 TRBV4-3 CASSRETGDTQYF TGCGCCAGCAGTCGGGAGACGGGAGATACGCAGTATTTT
TRBD2 NA TRBJ2-1 TRBV29-1 CSVEGDLAGGYNEQFF TGCAGCGTTGAGGGGGACCTAGCGGGAGGTTACAATGAGCAGTTCTTC
NA once TRBJ1-5 TRBV30 CAWSGTEYQPQHF TGTGCCTGGAGTGGAACAGAATATCAGCCCCAGCATTTT
NA NA TRBJ2-1 TRBV4-3 CASSQSMDPGSYNEQFF TGCGCCAGCAGCCAATCTATGGACCCTGGGTCCTACAATGAGCAGTTCTTC
NA NA TRBJ2-1 TRBV7-9 CASSLLTSSGSDEQFF TGTGCCAGCAGCTTGCTAACTAGCTCGGGATCCGATGAGCAGTTCTTC
NA NA TRBJ2-3 TRBV7-2 CASSLVYTDTQYF TGTGCCAGCAGCTTAGTGTACACAGATACGCAGTATTTT
NA NA TRBJ2-2 TRBV5-1 CASRLQSGNTGELFF TGCGCCAGCCGTCTCCAGAGCGGGAACACCGGGGAGCTGTTTTTT
NA NA TRBJ1-1 TRBV29-1 CSAMEVNTEAFF TGCAGCGCCATGGAAGTGAACACTGAAGCTTTCTTT
TRBD2 NA TRBJ2-1 TRBV5-1 CASSFPTSGIGAEQFF TGCGCCAGCAGCTTCCCAACTAGCGGGATAGGGGCTGAGCAGTTCTTC
NA NA TRBJ1-3 TRBV6-1 CASSYRNTIYF TGTGCCAGCAGTTATCGAAACACCATATATTTT
NA NA TRBJ2-1 TRBV11-2 CASSDRDGFYNEQFF TGTGCCAGCAGTGACCGGGACGGGTTCTACAATGAGCAGTTCTTC
NA NA TRBJ1-5 TRBV21-1 CASSTTTGGGRPQHF TGTGCCAGCAGCACGACGACAGGGGGAGGGAGGCCCCAGCATTTT
NA NA TRBJ1-1 TRBV5-6 CASSLPVGQAERDAFF TGTGCCAGCAGCTTGCCGGTCGGGCAGGCAGAGAGGGATGCTTTCTTT
NA NA TRBJ2-7 TRBV18 CASSELREGEQYF TGTGCCAGCTCAGAGTTGCGGGAAGGCGAGCAGTACTTC
TRBD1 NA TRBJ1-1 TRBV6-6 CASSSGQGMNTEAFF TGTGCCAGCAGTTCCGGACAGGGGATGAACACTGAAGCTTTCTTT
NA NA TRBJ1-5 TRBV30 CAWSSGTIGNQPQHF TGTGCCTGGAGTTCGGGTACGATCGGCAATCAGCCCCAGCATTTT
TRBD2 NA TRBJ2-3 TRBV30 CAWSGGSGTSITDTQYF TGTGCCTGGAGTGGGGGTAGCGGGACGTCGATAACAGATACGCAGTATTTT
NA NA TRBJ1-5 TRBV14 CASSHRGQPQHF TGTGCCAGCAGCCACCGTGGTCAGCCCCAGCATTTT
NA NA TRBJ1-1 TRBV11-3 CASSFEGTKNTEAFF TGTGCCAGCAGCTTTGAGGGGACGAAGAACACTGAAGCTTTCTTT
NA NA TRBJ1-4 TRBV12-5 CASGPGTWGPEKLFF TGTGCTAGTGGGCCGGGGACTTGGGGACCTGAAAAACTGTTTTTT
NA NA TRBJ1-2 TRBV7-3 CASSLGGYGYTF TGTGCCAGCAGCTTAGGGGGATATGGCTACACCTTC
NA NA TRBJ1-1 TRBV21-1 CASSKVRGRVNTEAFF TGTGCCAGCAGCAAAGTAAGGGGGCGCGTGAACACTGAAGCTTTCTTT
NA NA TRBJ2-7 TRBV6-1 CASTLYRALNEQYF TGTGCCAGCACCCTGTACAGGGCCTTGAACGAGCAGTACTTC
NA few TRBJ1-1 TRBV6-1 CASSEGHGNTEAFF TGTGCCAGCAGTGAAGGGCACGGGAACACTGAAGCTTTCTTT
NA NA TRBJ1-5 TRBV28 CASSLRGHGSNQPQHF TGTGCCAGCAGTTTAAGGGGCCATGGAAGCAATCAGCCCCAGCATTTT
NA NA TRBJ2-5 TRBV4-3 CASSQEHPQETQYF TGCGCCAGCAGCCAAGAGCACCCGCAAGAGACCCAGTACTTC
NA NA TRBJ1-2 TRBV6-1 CASTEWGRADTF TGTGCCAGCACCGAATGGGGCAGGGCTGACACCTTC
NA NA TRBJ1-1 TRBV11-3 CASSLAGGREAFF TGTGCCAGCAGCTTGGCCGGGGGCCGTGAAGCTTTCTTT
NA once TRBJ2-2 TRBV11-2 CASSLVAGSPNTGELFF TGTGCCAGCAGCTTAGTAGCCGGGAGCCCGAACACCGGGGAGCTGTTTTTT
NA NA TRBJ2-1 TRBV7-9 CASSLGQSNEQFF TGTGCCAGCAGCTTAGGCCAGAGCAATGAGCAGTTCTTC
NA few TRBJ2-7 TRBV28 CASTESRGSPYEQYF TGTGCCAGCACCGAATCGAGGGGGTCCCCCTACGAGCAGTACTTC
NA few TRBJ2-5 TRBV30 CAWSVPGVETQYF TGTGCCTGGAGTGTACCTGGCGTAGAGACCCAGTACTTC
NA NA TRBJ2-5 TRBV10-3 CAITTGREETQYF TGTGCCATCACGACAGGGAGGGAAGAGACCCAGTACTTC
TRBD1 NA TRBJ2-1 TRBV6-4 CASSELSGGNEQFF TGTGCCAGCAGTGAGTTATCAGGGGGCAATGAGCAGTTCTTC
TRBD2 NA TRBJ2-1 TRBV7-2 CASSALGREKREQFF TGTGCCAGCAGCGCGTTGGGGCGGGAGAAGCGTGAGCAGTTCTTC
NA once TRBJ2-3 TRBV5-4 CASSSTGTDTQYF TGTGCCAGCAGTTCTACAGGGACAGATACGCAGTATTTT
NA NA TRBJ2-7 TRBV6-6 CASSYDGTSYEQYF TGTGCCAGCAGTTATGACGGGACCTCCTACGAGCAGTACTTC
NA once TRBJ2-1 TRBV27 CASRGQPYNEQFF TGTGCCAGCAGGGGCCAGCCCTACAATGAGCAGTTCTTC
NA NA TRBJ2-1 TRBV7-6 CASSPRDIFRNEQFF TGTGCCAGCAGCCCCCGGGACATCTTTCGCAATGAGCAGTTCTTC
NA NA TRBJ2-5 TRBV7-3 CASSIRSEGTQYF TGTGCCAGCAGCATCCGGTCGGAAGGGACCCAGTACTTC
NA medium-sized TRBJ1-2 TRBV29-1 CSVDPFGRLTFNEGTNYGYTF TGCAGCGTTGACCCTTTCGGCCGGTTAACTTTTAACGAGGGTACTAACTATGGCTACACCTTC
NA NA TRBJ2-6 TRBV5-4 CASSLSGTGANVLTF TGTGCCAGCAGCTTGTCGGGAACGGGGGCCAACGTCCTGACTTTC
NA NA TRBJ2-3 TRBV7-2 CASSLVVGVDTQYF TGTGCCAGCAGCTTAGTAGTTGGGGTAGATACGCAGTATTTT
TRBD2 NA TRBJ2-2 TRBV25-1 CASRTGTSDTGELFF TGTGCCAGCAGGACAGGGACTAGCGACACCGGGGAGCTGTTTTTT
NA NA TRBJ2-7 TRBV2 CASSGQFSYEQYF TGTGCCAGCAGTGGACAGTTTAGCTACGAGCAGTACTTC
NA NA TRBJ2-3 TRBV7-9 CASSLGTPTDTQYF TGTGCCAGCAGCCTAGGGACTCCGACAGATACGCAGTATTTT
NA NA TRBJ2-1 TRBV5-6 CASRRLVRRDEQFF TGTGCCAGCAGGCGACTAGTGCGGCGCGATGAGCAGTTCTTC